This TCR beta chain was sequenced in a study of blood T cells in healthy people across ages. There are 15 residues in the CDR3. Germline CDR1 and CDR2: SGHTA and FQGTGA. Unmatched junction bases numbered 9, after V lost 2 bases and J lost 7 bases. Primers used in a second PCR of about 6 to 11 cycles were a sample-barcoded 5' primer and a J-beta primer mix. MiXCR, applied by TCRdb to the 5' RACE reads, yields one record per CDR3 protein. The sample has about 800,000 distinct CDR3 sequences; about 25% are singletons. This clonotype has more than one count but fewer than ten. The same data also contributed to another study, on T cells of mothers and their children.

The sample was blood. The receptor was derived from a boy between 10 and 17 years old in good health. The chain joins TRBV7-3 to TRBJ2-5; 8 bases line up with TRBD1. The CDR3 DNA is TGTGCCAGCAGCTTAGGACAGGGAGGACGAGGGACCCAGTACTTC. It specifies CASSLGQGGRGTQYF.